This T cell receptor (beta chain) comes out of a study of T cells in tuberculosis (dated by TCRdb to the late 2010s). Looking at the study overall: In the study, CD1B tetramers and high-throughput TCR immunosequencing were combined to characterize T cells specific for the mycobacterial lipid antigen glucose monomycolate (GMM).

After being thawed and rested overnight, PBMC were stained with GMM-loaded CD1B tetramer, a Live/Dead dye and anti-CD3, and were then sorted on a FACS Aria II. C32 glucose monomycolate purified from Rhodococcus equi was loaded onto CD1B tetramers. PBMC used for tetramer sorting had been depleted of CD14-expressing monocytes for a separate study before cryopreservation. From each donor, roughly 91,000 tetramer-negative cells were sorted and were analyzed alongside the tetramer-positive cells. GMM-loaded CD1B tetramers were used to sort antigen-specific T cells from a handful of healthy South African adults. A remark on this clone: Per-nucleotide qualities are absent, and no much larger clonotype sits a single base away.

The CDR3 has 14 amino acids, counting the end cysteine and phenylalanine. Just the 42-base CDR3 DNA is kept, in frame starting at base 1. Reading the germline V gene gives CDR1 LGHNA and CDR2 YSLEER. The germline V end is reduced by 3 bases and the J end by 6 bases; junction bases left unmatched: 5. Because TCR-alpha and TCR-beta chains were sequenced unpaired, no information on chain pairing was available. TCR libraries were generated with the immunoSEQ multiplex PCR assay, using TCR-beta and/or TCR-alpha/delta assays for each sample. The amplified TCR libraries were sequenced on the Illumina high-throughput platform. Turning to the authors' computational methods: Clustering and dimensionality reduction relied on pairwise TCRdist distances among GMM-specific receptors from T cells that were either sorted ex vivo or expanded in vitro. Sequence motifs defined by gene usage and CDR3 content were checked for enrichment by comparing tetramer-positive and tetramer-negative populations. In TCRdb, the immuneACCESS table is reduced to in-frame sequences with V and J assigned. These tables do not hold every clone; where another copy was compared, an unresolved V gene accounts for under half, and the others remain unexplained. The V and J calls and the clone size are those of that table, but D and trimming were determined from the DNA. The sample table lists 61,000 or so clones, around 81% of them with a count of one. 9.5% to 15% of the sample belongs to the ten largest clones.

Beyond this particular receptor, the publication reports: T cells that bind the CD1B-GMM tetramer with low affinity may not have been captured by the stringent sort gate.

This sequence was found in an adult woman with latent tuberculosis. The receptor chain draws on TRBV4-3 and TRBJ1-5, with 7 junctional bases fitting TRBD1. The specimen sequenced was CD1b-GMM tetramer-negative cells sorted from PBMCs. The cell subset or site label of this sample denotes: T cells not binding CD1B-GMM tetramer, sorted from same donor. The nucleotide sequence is TGCGCCAGCAGCCAGTACTCAGGGGGTCAGCCCCAGCATTTT. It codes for CASSQYSGGQPQHF.